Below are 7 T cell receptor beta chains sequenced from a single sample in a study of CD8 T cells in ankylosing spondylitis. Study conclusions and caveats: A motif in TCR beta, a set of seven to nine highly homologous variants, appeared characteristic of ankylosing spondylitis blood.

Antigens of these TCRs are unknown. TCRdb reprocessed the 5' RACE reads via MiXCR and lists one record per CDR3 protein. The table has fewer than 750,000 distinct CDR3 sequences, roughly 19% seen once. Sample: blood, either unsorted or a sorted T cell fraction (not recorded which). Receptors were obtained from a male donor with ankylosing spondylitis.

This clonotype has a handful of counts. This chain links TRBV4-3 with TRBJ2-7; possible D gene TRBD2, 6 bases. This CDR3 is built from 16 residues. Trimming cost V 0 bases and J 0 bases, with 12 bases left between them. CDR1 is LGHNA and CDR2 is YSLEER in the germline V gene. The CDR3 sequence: CASSQDWAGSSYEQYF. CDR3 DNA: TGCGCCAGCAGCCAAGACTGGGCGGGGAGCTCCTACGAGCAGTACTTC.

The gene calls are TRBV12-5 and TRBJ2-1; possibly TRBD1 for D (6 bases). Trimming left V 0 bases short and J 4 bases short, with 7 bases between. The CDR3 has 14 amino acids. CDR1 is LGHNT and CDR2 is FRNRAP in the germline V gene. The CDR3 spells CASGLVGGYNEQFF. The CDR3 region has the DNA TGTGCTAGTGGTTTGGTAGGGGGATACAATGAGCAGTTCTTC.

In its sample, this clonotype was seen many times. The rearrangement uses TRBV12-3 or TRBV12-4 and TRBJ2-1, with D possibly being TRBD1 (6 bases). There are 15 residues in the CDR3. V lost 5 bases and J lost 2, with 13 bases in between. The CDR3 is CASSLQGLTYNEQFF. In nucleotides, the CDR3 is TGTGCCAGCAGTCTACAGGGATTAACCTACAATGAGCAGTTCTTC.

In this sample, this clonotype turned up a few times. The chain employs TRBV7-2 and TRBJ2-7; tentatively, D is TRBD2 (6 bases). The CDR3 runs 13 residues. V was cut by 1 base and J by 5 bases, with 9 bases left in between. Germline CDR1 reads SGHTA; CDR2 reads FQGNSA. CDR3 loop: CASSLVGSDEQYF. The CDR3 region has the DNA TGTGCCAGCAGCTTAGTCGGGAGCGACGAGCAGTACTTC.

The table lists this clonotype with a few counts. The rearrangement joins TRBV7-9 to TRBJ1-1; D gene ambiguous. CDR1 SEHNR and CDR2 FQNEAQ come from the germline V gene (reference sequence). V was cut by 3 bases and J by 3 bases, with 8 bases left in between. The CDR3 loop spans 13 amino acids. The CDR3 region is CASSFGEDTEAFF. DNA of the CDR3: TGTGCCAGCAGCTTCGGAGAGGACACTGAAGCTTTCTTT.

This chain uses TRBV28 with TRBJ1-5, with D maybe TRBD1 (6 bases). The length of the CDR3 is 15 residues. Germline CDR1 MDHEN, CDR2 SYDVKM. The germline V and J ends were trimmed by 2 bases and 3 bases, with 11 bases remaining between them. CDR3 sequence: CASSLVRGYNQPQHF. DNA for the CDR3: TGTGCCAGCAGTTTAGTCAGGGGATACAATCAGCCCCAGCATTTT.

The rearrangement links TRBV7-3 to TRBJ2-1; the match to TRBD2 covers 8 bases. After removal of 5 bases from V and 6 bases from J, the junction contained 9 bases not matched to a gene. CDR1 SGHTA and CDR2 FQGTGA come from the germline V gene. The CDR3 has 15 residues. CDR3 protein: CASSPRTSSSNEQFF. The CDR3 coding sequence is TGTGCCAGCAGCCCACGGACTAGCAGCAGCAATGAGCAGTTCTTC.